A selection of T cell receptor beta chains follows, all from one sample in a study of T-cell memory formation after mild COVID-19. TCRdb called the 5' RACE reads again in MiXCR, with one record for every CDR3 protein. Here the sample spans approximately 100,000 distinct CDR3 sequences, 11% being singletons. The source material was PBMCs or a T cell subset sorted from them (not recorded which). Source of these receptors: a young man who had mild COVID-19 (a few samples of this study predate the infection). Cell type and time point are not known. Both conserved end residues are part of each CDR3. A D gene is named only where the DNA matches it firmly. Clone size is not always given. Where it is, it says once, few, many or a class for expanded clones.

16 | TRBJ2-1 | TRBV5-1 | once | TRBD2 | TGCGCCAGCAGCTTGAGAGCGGGGGCCAGAGGGAGTGAGCAGTTCTTC | CASSLRAGARGSEQFF
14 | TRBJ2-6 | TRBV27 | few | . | TGTGCCAGCAGGCCAGGGGTCGGGGCCAACGTCCTGACTTTC | CASRPGVGANVLTF
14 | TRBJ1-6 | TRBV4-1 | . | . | TGCGCCAGCAGCCAAGATCAGGGATTTTCACCCCTCCACTTT | CASSQDQGFSPLHF
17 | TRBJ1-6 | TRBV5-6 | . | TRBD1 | TGTGCCAGCAGCTTGCCCACCCCGGGACAGAAGAATTCACCCCTCCACTTT | CASSLPTPGQKNSPLHF
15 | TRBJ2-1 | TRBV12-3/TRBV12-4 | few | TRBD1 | TGTGCCAGCAGGCCCCTAGGGGGACAGGACAATGAGCAGTTCTTC | CASRPLGGQDNEQFF
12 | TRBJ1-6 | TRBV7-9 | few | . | TGTGCCAGCAGCCTTAGGGGTTCACCCCTCCACTTT | CASSLRGSPLHF
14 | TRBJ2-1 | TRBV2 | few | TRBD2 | TGTGCCAGCAAAATAGCGGGGGGCCCCAATGAGCAGTTCTTC | CASKIAGGPNEQFF
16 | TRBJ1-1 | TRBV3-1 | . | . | TGTGCCAGCAGCCAAGAATCGGGACAAAGGAACACTGAAGCTTTCTTT | CASSQESGQRNTEAFF
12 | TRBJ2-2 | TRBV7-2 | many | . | TGTGCCAGCAGCTTAGAGCCCGGGGAGCTGTTTTTT | CASSLEPGELFF
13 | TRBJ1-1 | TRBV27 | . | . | TGTGCCAGCAGTTTAGGGCAGGCGAGGAGGGCTTTCTTT | CASSLGQARRAFF
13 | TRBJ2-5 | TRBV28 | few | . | TGTGCCAGCAGTTTTGGAGGGAAAGAGACCCAGTACTTC | CASSFGGKETQYF
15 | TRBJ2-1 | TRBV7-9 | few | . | TGTGCCAGCACCCCTATCTGGAACTCCTACAATGAGCAGTTCTTC | CASTPIWNSYNEQFF
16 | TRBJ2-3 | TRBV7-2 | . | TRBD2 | TGTGCCAGCAGCTTCCAGCGGGGGGGCTTGGTAGATACGCAGTATTTT | CASSFQRGGLVDTQYF
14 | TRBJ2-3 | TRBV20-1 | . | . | TGCAGTGCTACGGCCTCCGGATTCACAGATACGCAGTATTTT | CSATASGFTDTQYF
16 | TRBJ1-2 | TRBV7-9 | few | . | TGTGCCAGCAGCCTCCGGACGGAGACCCAGGTCCATGGCTACACCTTC | CASSLRTETQVHGYTF
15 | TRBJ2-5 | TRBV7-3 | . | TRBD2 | TGTGCCAGCAGCTTAGGGGTAGCGGGCAGGGAGACCCAGTACTTC | CASSLGVAGRETQYF
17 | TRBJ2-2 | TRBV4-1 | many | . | TGCGCCAGCAGCCAAGTCCGACAGCGGGCGGAGGGCGGGGAGCTGTTTTTT | CASSQVRQRAEGGELFF
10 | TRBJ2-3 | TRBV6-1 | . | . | TGTGCCACCTTTGCAGATACGCAGTATTTT | CATFADTQYF
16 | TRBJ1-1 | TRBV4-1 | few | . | TGCGCCAGCAGCCAATCCAGGTCCAGGTCGAACACTGAAGCTTTCTTT | CASSQSRSRSNTEAFF
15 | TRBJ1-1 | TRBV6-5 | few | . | TGTGCCAGCAGCCCCTTTCGGGGAGAAAACACTGAAGCTTTCTTT | CASSPFRGENTEAFF
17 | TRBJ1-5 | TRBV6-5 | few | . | TGTGCCAGCGGGTTGAGGAACAGGGCGGATAGCAATCAGCCCCAGCATTTT | CASGLRNRADSNQPQHF
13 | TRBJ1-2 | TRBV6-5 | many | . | TGTGCCAGCAGTTACTCGATCTACTATGGCTACACCTTC | CASSYSIYYGYTF
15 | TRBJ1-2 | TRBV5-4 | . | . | TGTGCCAGCAGCTTGTTCTGGGGAGGGGTCTATGGCTACACCTTC | CASSLFWGGVYGYTF
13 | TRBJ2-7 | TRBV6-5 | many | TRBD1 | TGTGCCAGCAGTGAACACAGGGGCGACGAGCAGTACTTC | CASSEHRGDEQYF
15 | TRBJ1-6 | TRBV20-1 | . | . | TGCAGTGTCACCGCCGCGGGGGGCGGGAATTCACCCCTCCACTTT | CSVTAAGGGNSPLHF
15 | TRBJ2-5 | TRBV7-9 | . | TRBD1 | TGTGCCAGCAGCTTAGTACAGGGGGCCCAAGAGACCCAGTACTTC | CASSLVQGAQETQYF
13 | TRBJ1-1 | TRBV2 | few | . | TGTGCCAGCACTACTGGGGGGTTGGCTGAAGCTTTCTTT | CASTTGGLAEAFF
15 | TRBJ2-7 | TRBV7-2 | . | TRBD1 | TGTGCCAGCAGGTCAACAGGGGGCCCTTCCTACGAGCAGTACTTC | CASRSTGGPSYEQYF
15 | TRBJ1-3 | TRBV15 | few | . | TGTGCCACCAGCAGAGATCGAGCGGTTGGAAACACCATATATTTT | CATSRDRAVGNTIYF
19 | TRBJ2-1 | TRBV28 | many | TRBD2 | TGTGCCAGCAGCCTACCGGGACTAGCGGGGACGAGCTCCTACAATGAGCAGTTCTTC | CASSLPGLAGTSSYNEQFF
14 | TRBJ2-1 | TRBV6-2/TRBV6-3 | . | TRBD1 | TGTGCCAGCAGTTACTCGACAGGGATCGATGAGCAGTTCTTC | CASSYSTGIDEQFF
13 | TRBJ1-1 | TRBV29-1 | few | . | TGCAGCGTTGAATTGGTCGGAGACACTGAAGCTTTCTTT | CSVELVGDTEAFF
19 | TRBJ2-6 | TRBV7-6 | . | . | TGTGCCAGCAGCTTAGGGCCCAGGGAAATATTCTCTGGGGCCAACGTCCTGACTTTC | CASSLGPREIFSGANVLTF
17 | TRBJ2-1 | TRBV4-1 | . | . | TGCGCCAGCAGCTCCCCGGGACACCCCGCGGGTTACAATGAGCAGTTCTTC | CASSSPGHPAGYNEQFF
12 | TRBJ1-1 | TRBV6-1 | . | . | TGTGCCAGCAGTGCTTGGGTCACTGAAGCTTTCTTT | CASSAWVTEAFF
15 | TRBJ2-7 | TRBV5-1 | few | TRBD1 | TGCGCCAGCAGCCGTCCCGGGACAGGGTTCCACGAGCAGTACTTC | CASSRPGTGFHEQYF
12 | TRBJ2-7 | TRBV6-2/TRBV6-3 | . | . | TGTGCCAGCACCCCAGGCGACTACGAGCAGTACTTC | CASTPGDYEQYF
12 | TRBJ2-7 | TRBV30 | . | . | TGTGCCTGGAGCCGGATTGCCTACGAGCAGTACTTC | CAWSRIAYEQYF
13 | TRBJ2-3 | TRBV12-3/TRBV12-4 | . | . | TGTGCCAGCAGTTTGGGGATGTCGGATACGCAGTATTTT | CASSLGMSDTQYF
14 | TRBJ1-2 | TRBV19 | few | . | TGTGCCAGTACCGATACGTTGAGGTTCTATGGCTACACCTTC | CASTDTLRFYGYTF
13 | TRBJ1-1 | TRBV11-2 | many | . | TGTGCCAGCAGCTTAGATGTCGGGCGCGGAGCTTTCTTT | CASSLDVGRGAFF
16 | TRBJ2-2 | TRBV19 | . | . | TGTGCCAGTAGTATCCCGGACAGCATCATCACCGGGGAGCTGTTTTTT | CASSIPDSIITGELFF
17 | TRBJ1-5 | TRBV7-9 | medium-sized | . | TGTGCCAGCAGCAGTTACGAAGGGGGATATAGCAATCAGCCCCAGCATTTT | CASSSYEGGYSNQPQHF
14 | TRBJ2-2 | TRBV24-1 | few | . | TGTGCCACCAAGGAGGGAGATCACACCGGGGAGCTGTTTTTT | CATKEGDHTGELFF
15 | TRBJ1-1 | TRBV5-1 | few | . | TGCGCCAGCAGCCTTCAAGCGGGCCCATCACCCGAAGCTTTCTTT | CASSLQAGPSPEAFF
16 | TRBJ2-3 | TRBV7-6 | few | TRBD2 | TGTGCCAGCAGCCCAGGGAACCCTAGCGGGGGAAATACGCAGTATTTT | CASSPGNPSGGNTQYF
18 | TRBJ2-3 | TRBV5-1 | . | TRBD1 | TGCGCCAGCAGCATTAACCGGGACAGGGGATCGGACACAGATACGCAGTATTTT | CASSINRDRGSDTDTQYF
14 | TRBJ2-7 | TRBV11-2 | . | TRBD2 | TGTGCCAGCAGCCTGACTAGCGGGCACTACGAGCAGTACTTC | CASSLTSGHYEQYF
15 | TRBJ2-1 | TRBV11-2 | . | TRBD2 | TGTGCCAGCAGGTCGGCGGGGGGTTCAGGGAATGAGCAGTTCTTC | CASRSAGGSGNEQFF
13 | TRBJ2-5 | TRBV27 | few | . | TGTGCCAGCAGTCCGACCGGTTTCGGCGCCCAGTACTTC | CASSPTGFGAQYF
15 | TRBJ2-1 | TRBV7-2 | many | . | TGTGCCAGCAGCCCCTTGACCGGGGGCAGGAATGAGCAGTTCTTC | CASSPLTGGRNEQFF
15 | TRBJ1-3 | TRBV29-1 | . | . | TGCAGCGTCCAGGGTTACCGGGGATCTGGAAACACCATATATTTT | CSVQGYRGSGNTIYF
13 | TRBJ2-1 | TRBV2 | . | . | TGTGCCAGCAGTGAAGTACAGTACAATGAGCAGTTCTTC | CASSEVQYNEQFF
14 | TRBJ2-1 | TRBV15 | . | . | TGTGCCACCAGAAGAGATATGGTTAACAATGAGCAGTTCTTC | CATRRDMVNNEQFF
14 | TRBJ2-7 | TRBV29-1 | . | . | TGCAGCGCCGTCGATGGGACGGACGAGCTCGAGCAGTACTTC | CSAVDGTDELEQYF
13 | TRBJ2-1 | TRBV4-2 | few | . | TGTGCCAGCAGCCAAGGAGGGGCCAGTGAGCAGTTCTTC | CASSQGGASEQFF
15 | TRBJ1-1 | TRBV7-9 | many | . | TGTGCCAGCCCCCCTAGGCCAATGTCGAACACTGAAGCTTTCTTT | CASPPRPMSNTEAFF
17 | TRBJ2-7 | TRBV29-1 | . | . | TGCAGCGTTAAAAAAATGGTCGGGGGCAAGGGATTCTACGAGCAGTACTTC | CSVKKMVGGKGFYEQYF
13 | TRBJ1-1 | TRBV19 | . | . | TGTGCCAGTAGTATTTTGTCGGGAGGGCGAGCTTTCTTT | CASSILSGGRAFF
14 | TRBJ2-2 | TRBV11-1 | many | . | TGTGCCAGCAGCCCCAGCTTCGGAACCGGGGAGCTGTTTTTT | CASSPSFGTGELFF